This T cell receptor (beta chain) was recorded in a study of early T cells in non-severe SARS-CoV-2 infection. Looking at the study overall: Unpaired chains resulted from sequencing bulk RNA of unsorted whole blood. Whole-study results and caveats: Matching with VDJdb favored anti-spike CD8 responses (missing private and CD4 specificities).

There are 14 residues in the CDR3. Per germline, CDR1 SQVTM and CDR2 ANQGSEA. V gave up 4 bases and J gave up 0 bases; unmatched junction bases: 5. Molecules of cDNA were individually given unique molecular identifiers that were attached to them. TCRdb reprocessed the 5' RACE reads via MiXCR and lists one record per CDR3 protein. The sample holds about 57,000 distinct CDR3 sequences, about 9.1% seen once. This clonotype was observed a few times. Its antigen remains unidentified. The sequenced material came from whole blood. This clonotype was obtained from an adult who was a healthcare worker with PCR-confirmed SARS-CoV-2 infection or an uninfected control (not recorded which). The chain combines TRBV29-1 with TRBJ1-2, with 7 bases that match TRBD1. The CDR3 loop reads CSVVGDRSNYGYTF. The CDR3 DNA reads TGCAGCGTTGTGGGGGACAGATCTAACTATGGCTACACCTTC.